A selection of T cell receptor beta chains follows, all from one sample in a study of blood T cell repertoires in COVID-19. Profiling relied on immunoSEQ multiplex PCR, and the TCRdb table lists in-frame clones only, not all of them. In the table there are just under 85,000 clones, more than 85% of which are singletons. Sequenced material: peripheral blood. These receptors came from an elderly man with active or convalescent COVID-19. Each CDR3 is given with its conserved first and last residue. Fields, in order: J gene, clone size, D gene, V gene, CDR3 DNA, CDR3 protein. A D gene is named only where the DNA matches it firmly. Not every row has a clone size; where given, it reads once, few, many or a size class.

J: TRBJ2-3; size: .; D: TRBD2; V: TRBV29-1; DNA: TGCAGCGCCCTGGCGGCTAGCGGGCCATTAGATACGCAGTATTTT; CDR3: CSALAASGPLDTQYF
J: TRBJ2-2; size: .; D: .; V: TRBV6-5; DNA: TGTGCCAGCAGATCCACAGGGTACGGGGAGCTGTTTTTT; CDR3: CASRSTGYGELFF
J: TRBJ2-3; size: .; D: TRBD2; V: TRBV6-5; DNA: TGTGCCATTTCGGACGGGCGGGGGGCAGATACGCAGTATTTT; CDR3: CAISDGRGADTQYF
J: TRBJ1-1; size: .; D: .; V: TRBV5-1; DNA: TGCGCCAGCAGCTTGGCGGGGGGGCGAGACACTGAAGCTTTCTTT; CDR3: CASSLAGGRDTEAFF
J: TRBJ2-1; size: .; D: TRBD2; V: TRBV4-2; DNA: TGTGCCAGCAGCCAAGATGGGACTAGCGGGTTAAATGAGCAGTTCTTC; CDR3: CASSQDGTSGLNEQFF
J: TRBJ1-6; size: few; D: .; V: TRBV30; DNA: TGTGCCTGGAGTCAGGGGCACGATAATTCACCCCTCCACTTT; CDR3: CAWSQGHDNSPLHF
J: TRBJ2-2; size: .; D: .; V: TRBV29-1; DNA: TGCAGCGTCCAAGTCGGGGGCACCGGGGAGCTGTTTTTT; CDR3: CSVQVGGTGELFF
J: TRBJ1-6; size: .; D: .; V: TRBV27; DNA: TGTGCCAGCAGTTTATATCAGTTCGGGAATTCACCCCTCCACTTT; CDR3: CASSLYQFGNSPLHF
J: TRBJ2-2; size: .; D: .; V: TRBV11-2; DNA: TGTGCCAGCAGTCGGGGGTCCGGGGAGCTGTTTTTT; CDR3: CASSRGSGELFF
J: TRBJ2-2; size: few; D: TRBD2; V: TRBV7-9; DNA: TGTGCCAGCGAGACGGGAGGGTTCGGGGAGCTGTTTTTT; CDR3: CASETGGFGELFF
J: TRBJ2-3; size: .; D: .; V: TRBV11-3; DNA: TGTGCCAGCAGCACAGGGACCATTGGCGGCACAGATACGCAGTATTTT; CDR3: CASSTGTIGGTDTQYF
J: TRBJ1-5; size: once; D: .; V: TRBV6-5; DNA: TGTGCCAGCAGTCTAGGGGGTGGGGGCAATCAGCCCCAGCATTTT; CDR3: CASSLGGGGNQPQHF
J: TRBJ1-2; size: .; D: .; V: TRBV11-3; DNA: TGTGCCAGCAGCCCGGACGGGAGCTATGGCTACACCTTC; CDR3: CASSPDGSYGYTF
J: TRBJ1-1; size: .; D: .; V: TRBV10-2; DNA: TGCGCCAGCAGTGAAGGTTCGGTAGCCACTGAAGCTTTCTTT; CDR3: CASSEGSVATEAFF
J: TRBJ1-6; size: .; D: .; V: TRBV29-1; DNA: TGCAGCGTTGAGGAGGCCGAGGGTTCACCCCTCCACTTT; CDR3: CSVEEAEGSPLHF
J: TRBJ1-3; size: .; D: TRBD1; V: TRBV10-1; DNA: TGCGCCAGCAGACCCGACGGGACAGGGCGAAACACCATATATTTT; CDR3: CASRPDGTGRNTIYF
J: TRBJ1-2; size: .; D: .; V: TRBV6-5; DNA: TGTGCCAGCAGCCCGGGACAAAGAAACTATGGCTACACCTTC; CDR3: CASSPGQRNYGYTF
J: TRBJ2-4; size: .; D: .; V: TRBV6-2/TRBV6-3; DNA: TGTGCCAGCAGTTATGTCGGAAACATTCAGTACTTC; CDR3: CASSYVGNIQYF
J: TRBJ1-2; size: .; D: TRBD1; V: TRBV6-5; DNA: TGTGCCAGCAGGGCCGGGACAGGGGATTATGGCTACACCTTC; CDR3: CASRAGTGDYGYTF
J: TRBJ2-1; size: .; D: .; V: TRBV6-5; DNA: TGTGCCAGCAGTCGCCCGAGTCGCTCCTACAATGAGCAGTTCTTC; CDR3: CASSRPSRSYNEQFF
J: TRBJ2-4; size: .; D: TRBD2; V: TRBV2; DNA: TGTGCCAGCAGTCTTCGTCTGCGGGGGGTGGGAAACATTCAGTACTTC; CDR3: CASSLRLRGVGNIQYF
J: TRBJ1-5; size: .; D: .; V: TRBV28; DNA: TGTGCCAGCAGTTGGCGAGGTCGTCTTCAGCCCCAGCATTTT; CDR3: CASSWRGRLQPQHF
J: TRBJ1-4; size: .; D: .; V: TRBV5-1; DNA: TGCGCCAGCAGCTTGGTGGCAACGAATGAAAAACTGTTTTTT; CDR3: CASSLVATNEKLFF
J: TRBJ1-2; size: .; D: .; V: TRBV9; DNA: TGTGCCAGCAGCGCCGGGGGAAACTATGGCTACACCTTC; CDR3: CASSAGGNYGYTF
J: TRBJ2-3; size: .; D: TRBD2; V: TRBV19; DNA: TGTGCCAGTAGTCCTATCGCCGGGACTAGCGGGCCGCGGCGATACACAGATACGCAGTATTTT; CDR3: CASSPIAGTSGPRRYTDTQYF
J: TRBJ1-3; size: .; D: .; V: TRBV7-2; DNA: TGTGCCAGCAGCTTTACAGGCTCTGGAAACACCATATATTTT; CDR3: CASSFTGSGNTIYF
J: TRBJ1-2; size: .; D: .; V: TRBV7-2; DNA: TGTGCCAGCAGCTTAGCGCTCCAGGGAGGCTATGGCTACACCTTC; CDR3: CASSLALQGGYGYTF
J: TRBJ1-5; size: medium-sized; D: .; V: TRBV19; DNA: TGTGCCAGTAGTATAGATCGCCAGGGCAGCCAGCCCCAGCATTTT; CDR3: CASSIDRQGSQPQHF
J: TRBJ2-3; size: .; D: .; V: TRBV6-1; DNA: TGTGCCAGCAGTTCAGGGGACACAGATACGCAGTATTTT; CDR3: CASSSGDTDTQYF
J: TRBJ1-5; size: .; D: .; V: TRBV29-1; DNA: TGCAGCGTTACCCCAGGCCCGGCCCAGCCCCAGCATTTT; CDR3: CSVTPGPAQPQHF
J: TRBJ1-1; size: .; D: .; V: TRBV19; DNA: TGTGCCAGTAGTATTCGGTGGGGGACATATTCTGAAGCTTTCTTT; CDR3: CASSIRWGTYSEAFF
J: TRBJ2-1; size: .; D: .; V: TRBV4-1; DNA: TGCGCCAGCAGCCAGGTCGGACTTGTGAGCTCCTACAATGAGCAGTTCTTC; CDR3: CASSQVGLVSSYNEQFF
J: TRBJ1-4; size: .; D: .; V: TRBV11-2; DNA: TGTGCCAGCAGCTCGCCCCTTTCCCTAGGGGGAAATGATGAAAAACTGTTTTTT; CDR3: CASSSPLSLGGNDEKLFF
J: TRBJ1-5; size: .; D: .; V: TRBV28; DNA: TGTGCCAGCTCTCACCTTCCACAGGGAGACCTTTTAAGCAATCAGCCCCAGCATTTT; CDR3: CASSHLPQGDLLSNQPQHF
J: TRBJ1-4; size: .; D: .; V: TRBV5-1; DNA: TGCGCCAGCAGCTTGTCAGCGAGTACCAATGAAAAACTGTTTTTT; CDR3: CASSLSASTNEKLFF
J: TRBJ1-4; size: .; D: .; V: TRBV30; DNA: TGTGCCTGGAGCGGAGGAGTGAGTGAAAAACTGTTTTTT; CDR3: CAWSGGVSEKLFF
J: TRBJ1-6; size: .; D: .; V: TRBV21-1; DNA: TGTGCCAGCCTAGCGACGACACCCCTCCACTTT; CDR3: CASLATTPLHF
J: TRBJ1-6; size: .; D: .; V: TRBV27; DNA: TGTGCCAGCAGTCCCGCGACAGAGACATCCCTCCACTTT; CDR3: CASSPATETSLHF